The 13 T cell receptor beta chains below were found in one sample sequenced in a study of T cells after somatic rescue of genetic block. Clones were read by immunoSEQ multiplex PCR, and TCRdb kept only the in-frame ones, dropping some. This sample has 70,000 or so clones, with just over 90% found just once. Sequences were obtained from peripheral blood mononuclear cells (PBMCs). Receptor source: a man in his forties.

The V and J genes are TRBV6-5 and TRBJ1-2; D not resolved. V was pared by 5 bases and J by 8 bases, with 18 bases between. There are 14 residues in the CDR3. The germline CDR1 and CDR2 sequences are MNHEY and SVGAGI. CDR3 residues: CASSPYPDGLGYTF. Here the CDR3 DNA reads TGTGCCAGCAGTCCGTATCCCGACGGGCTAGGCTACACCTTC.

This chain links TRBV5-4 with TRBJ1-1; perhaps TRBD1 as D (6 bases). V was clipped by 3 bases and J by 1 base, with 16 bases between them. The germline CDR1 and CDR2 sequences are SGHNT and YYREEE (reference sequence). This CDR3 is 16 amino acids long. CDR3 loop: CASSSRGRGWNTEAFF. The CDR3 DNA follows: TGTGCCAGCAGCTCGAGGGGCAGGGGATGGAACACTGAAGCTTTCTTT. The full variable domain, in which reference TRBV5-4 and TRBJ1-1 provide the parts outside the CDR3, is ETGVTQSPTHLIKTRGQQVTLRCSSQSGHNTVSWYQQALGQGPQFIFQYYREEENGRGNFPPRFSGLQFPNYSSELNVNALELDDSALYLCASSSRGRGWNTEAFFGQGTRLTVV.

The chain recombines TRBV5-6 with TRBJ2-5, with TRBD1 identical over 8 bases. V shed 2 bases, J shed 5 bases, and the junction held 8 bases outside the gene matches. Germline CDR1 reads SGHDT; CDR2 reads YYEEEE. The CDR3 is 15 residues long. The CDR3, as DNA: TGTGCCAGCAGCTTAAGGACAGGGAATGGCGAGACCCAGTACTTC. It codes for CASSLRTGNGETQYF. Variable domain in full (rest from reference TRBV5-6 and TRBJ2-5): DAGVTQSPTHLIKTRGQQVTLRCSPKSGHDTVSWYQQALGQGPQFIFQYYEEEERQRGNFPDRFSGHQFPNYSSELNVNALLLGDSALYLCASSLRTGNGETQYFGPGTRLLVL.

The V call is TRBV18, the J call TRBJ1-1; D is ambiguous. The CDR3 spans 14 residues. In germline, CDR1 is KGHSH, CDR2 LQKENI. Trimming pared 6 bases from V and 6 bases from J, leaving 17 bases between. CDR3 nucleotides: TGTGCCAGCTCTCCTAGTTCCAAAGGCGCTGAAGCTTTCTTT. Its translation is CASSPSSKGAEAFF.

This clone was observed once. The CDR3 DNA reads as TGTGCCAGTAGTCGAGGACCTCCGGGGATGAACACTGAAGCTTTCTTT. It is translated as CASSRGPPGMNTEAFF. This chain links TRBV19 with TRBJ1-1; D is undetermined. This CDR3 has 16 amino acids. CDR1 and CDR2 from the germline V gene are LNHDA and SQIVND (reference sequence). Trimming pared 5 bases from V and 0 bases from J, leaving 16 bases between.

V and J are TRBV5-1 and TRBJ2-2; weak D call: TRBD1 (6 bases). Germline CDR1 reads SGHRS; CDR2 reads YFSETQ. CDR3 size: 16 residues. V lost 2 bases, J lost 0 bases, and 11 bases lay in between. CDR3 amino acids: CASSFRQVANTGELFF. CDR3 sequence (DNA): TGCGCCAGCAGCTTTCGACAGGTCGCGAACACCGGGGAGCTGTTTTTT.

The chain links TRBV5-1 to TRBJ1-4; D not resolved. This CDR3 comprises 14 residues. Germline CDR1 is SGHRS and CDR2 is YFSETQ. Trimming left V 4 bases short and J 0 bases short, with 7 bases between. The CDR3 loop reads CASSRDPTNEKLFF. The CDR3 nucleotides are TGCGCCAGCAGCCGGGATCCAACTAATGAAAAACTGTTTTTT.

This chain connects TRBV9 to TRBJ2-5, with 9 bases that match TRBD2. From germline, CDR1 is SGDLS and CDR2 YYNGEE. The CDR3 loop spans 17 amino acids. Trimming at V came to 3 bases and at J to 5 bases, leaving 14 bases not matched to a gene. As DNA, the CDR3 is TGTGCCAGCAGCGCTACCCCCGGGACTAGCATCATTGAGACCCAGTACTTC. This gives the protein CASSATPGTSIIETQYF.

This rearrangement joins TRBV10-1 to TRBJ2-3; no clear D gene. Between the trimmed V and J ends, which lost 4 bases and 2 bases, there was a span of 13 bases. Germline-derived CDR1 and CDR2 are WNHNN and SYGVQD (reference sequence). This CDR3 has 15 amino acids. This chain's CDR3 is CASSVGGSNTDTQYF. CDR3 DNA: TGCGCCAGCAGTGTCGGCGGCAGTAACACAGATACGCAGTATTTT.

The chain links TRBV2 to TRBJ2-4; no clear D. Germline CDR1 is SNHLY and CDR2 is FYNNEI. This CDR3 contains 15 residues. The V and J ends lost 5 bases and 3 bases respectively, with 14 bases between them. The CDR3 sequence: CASSSEVALKNIQYF. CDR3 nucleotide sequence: TGTGCCAGCAGTTCTGAAGTAGCCCTCAAAAACATTCAGTACTTC.

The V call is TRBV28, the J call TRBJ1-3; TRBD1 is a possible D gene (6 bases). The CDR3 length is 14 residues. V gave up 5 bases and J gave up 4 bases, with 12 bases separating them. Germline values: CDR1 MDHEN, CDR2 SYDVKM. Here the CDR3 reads CASSPGTLGNTIYF. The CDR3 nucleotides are TGTGCCAGCAGTCCCGGGACACTGGGAAACACCATATATTTT.

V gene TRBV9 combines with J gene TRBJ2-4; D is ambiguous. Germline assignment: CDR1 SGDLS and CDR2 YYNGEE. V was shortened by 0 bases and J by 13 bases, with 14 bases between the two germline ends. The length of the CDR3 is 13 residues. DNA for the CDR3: TGTGCCAGCAGCGTAGCAGCAGACACCCCCCAGTACTTC. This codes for CASSVAADTPQYF.

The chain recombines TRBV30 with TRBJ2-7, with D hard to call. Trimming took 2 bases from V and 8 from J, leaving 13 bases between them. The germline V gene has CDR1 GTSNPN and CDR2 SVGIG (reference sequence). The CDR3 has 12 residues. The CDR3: CAWSPDFGKQYF. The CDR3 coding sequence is TGTGCCTGGAGTCCTGACTTTGGAAAGCAGTACTTC.